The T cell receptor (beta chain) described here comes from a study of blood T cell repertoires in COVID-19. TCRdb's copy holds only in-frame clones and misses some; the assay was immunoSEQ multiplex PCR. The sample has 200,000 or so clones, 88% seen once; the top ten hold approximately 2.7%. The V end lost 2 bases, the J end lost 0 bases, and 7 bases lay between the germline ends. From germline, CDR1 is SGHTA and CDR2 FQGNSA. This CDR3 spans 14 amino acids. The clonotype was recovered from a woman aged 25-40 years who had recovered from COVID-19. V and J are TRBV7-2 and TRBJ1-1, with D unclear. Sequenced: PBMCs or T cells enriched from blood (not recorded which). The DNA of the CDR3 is TGTGCCAGCAGCTTAAGGAGCATGAACACTGAAGCTTTCTTT. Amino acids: CASSLRSMNTEAFF.